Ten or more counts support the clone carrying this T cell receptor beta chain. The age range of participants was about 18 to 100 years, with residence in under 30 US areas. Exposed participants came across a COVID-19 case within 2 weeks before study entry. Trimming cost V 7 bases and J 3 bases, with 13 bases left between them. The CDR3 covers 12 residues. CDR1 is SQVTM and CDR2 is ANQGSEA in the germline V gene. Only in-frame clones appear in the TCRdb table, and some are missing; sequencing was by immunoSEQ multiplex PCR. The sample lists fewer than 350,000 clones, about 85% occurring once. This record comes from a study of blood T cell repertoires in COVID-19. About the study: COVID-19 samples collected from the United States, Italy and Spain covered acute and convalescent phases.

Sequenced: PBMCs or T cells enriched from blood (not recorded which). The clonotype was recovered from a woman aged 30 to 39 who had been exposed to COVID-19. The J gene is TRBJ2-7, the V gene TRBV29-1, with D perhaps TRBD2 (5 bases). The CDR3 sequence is CSGGSSGYEQYF. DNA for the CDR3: TGCAGCGGCGGGTCCTCAGGCTACGAGCAGTACTTC.